This T cell receptor (beta chain) was captured by sequencing in a study of blood T cells in healthy people across ages. This clonotype was seen only a few times. Germline V lookup: CDR1 SGHDT, CDR2 YYEEEE. The CDR3 loop spans 15 amino acids. The germline V and J ends were trimmed by 7 bases and 0 bases, with 14 bases remaining between them. It was with a sample-barcoded 5' primer and a J-beta primer mix that a second PCR of roughly 7 to 12 cycles was run. TCRdb reanalysed the 5' RACE reads using MiXCR and keeps one entry per CDR3 protein. The repertoire holds roughly 2 million distinct CDR3 sequences, with around half as singletons.

Sequenced: blood. The V and J genes are TRBV5-6 and TRBJ2-1; D is possibly TRBD1 or TRBD2 (5 bases each). The TCR comes from a woman in her thirties or forties in good health. The CDR3 region has the DNA TGTGCCAGCCAACCGGGACCGAGCTCCTACAATGAGCAGTTCTTC. It specifies CASQPGPSSYNEQFF.